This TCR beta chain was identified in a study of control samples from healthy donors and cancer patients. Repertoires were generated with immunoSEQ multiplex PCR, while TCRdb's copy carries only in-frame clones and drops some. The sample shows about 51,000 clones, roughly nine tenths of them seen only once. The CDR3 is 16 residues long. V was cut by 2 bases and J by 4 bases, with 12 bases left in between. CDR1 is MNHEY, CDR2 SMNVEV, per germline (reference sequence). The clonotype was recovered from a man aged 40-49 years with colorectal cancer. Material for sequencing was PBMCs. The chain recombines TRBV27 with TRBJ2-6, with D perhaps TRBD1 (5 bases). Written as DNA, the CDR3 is TGTGCCAGCAGTTTACGTGGGGCAGGAGGGGCCAACGTCCTGACTTTC. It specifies CASSLRGAGGANVLTF. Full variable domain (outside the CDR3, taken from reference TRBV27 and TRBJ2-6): EAQVTQNPRYLITVTGKKLTVTCSQNMNHEYMSWYRQDPGLGLRQIYYSMNVEVTDKGDVPEGYKVSRKEKRNFPLILESPSPNQTSLYFCASSLRGAGGANVLTFGAGSRLTVL.